These T cell receptor beta chains were read from a single sample in a study of radiation and T cells in renal cell carcinoma. Clones were read by immunoSEQ multiplex PCR, and TCRdb kept only the in-frame ones, dropping some. Of roughly 78,000 clones listed, around 76% are singletons. The input for sequencing was blood, taken from a patient whose treatment included radiotherapy and nephrectomy. The receptors were gathered from a man in his 60s with renal cell carcinoma. Both conserved end residues are part of each CDR3. The D gene is left open where the match is weak. A clone size is listed for some rows: how often the clone was seen (once, few, many), or a class if it is expanded.

TGCGCCAGCAGCCAAGGGGCTAGCGGTCCCACAGATACGCAGTATTTT | CASSQGASGPTDTQYF | TRBJ2-3 | TRBD2 | TRBV4-3 | once
TGCGCCAGCAGCCTCGGACGGTTGAGCTCCTACAATGAGCAGTTCTTC | CASSLGRLSSYNEQFF | TRBJ2-1 | . | TRBV4-1 | .
TGTGCCAGCAGCCAATCTGGAGGCGGGAGGGCAGATACGCAGTATTTT | CASSQSGGGRADTQYF | TRBJ2-3 | TRBD2 | TRBV4-2 | .
TGCGCCAGCAGTGAGTCACGGGGCCACTCTGGAAACACCATATATTTT | CASSESRGHSGNTIYF | TRBJ1-3 | . | TRBV10-1 | .
TGTGCCAGCAGTGGGACAGGGCTGTGGGGAGGCTACACCTTC | CASSGTGLWGGYTF | TRBJ1-2 | TRBD1 | TRBV6-1 | .
TGTGCCAGTAGTATAGGGGAGCGGGGATTATTTGAGCAGTTCTTC | CASSIGERGLFEQFF | TRBJ2-1 | TRBD2 | TRBV19 | .
TGCGCCAGCAGCTACCAGGGGATCCAAGAGACCCAGTACTTC | CASSYQGIQETQYF | TRBJ2-5 | . | TRBV5-1 | few
TGCGCCAGCAGCCCAGGGACAGGGAATCAGCCCCAGCATTTT | CASSPGTGNQPQHF | TRBJ1-5 | TRBD1 | TRBV5-1 | .
TGTGCCAGCAGCTTAGGAGCGGTCATGAACACTGAAGCTTTCTTT | CASSLGAVMNTEAFF | TRBJ1-1 | . | TRBV7-9 | .
TGTGCCAGCCAGCAGGGGGGTCGGGGATACACAGATACGCAGTATTTT | CASQQGGRGYTDTQYF | TRBJ2-3 | . | TRBV11-1 | .
TGTGCCAGCAGCTTAGTCACCCAGTTCACAGATACGCAGTATTTT | CASSLVTQFTDTQYF | TRBJ2-3 | . | TRBV7-2 | .
TGTGCCAGCAGCTTAGTGGGGGATTCGAATCAGCCCCAGCATTTT | CASSLVGDSNQPQHF | TRBJ1-5 | . | TRBV11-2 | .
TGCGCCAGCAGTATTCCGGGACACCTGGGGGCTGAAGCTTTCTTT | CASSIPGHLGAEAFF | TRBJ1-1 | . | TRBV4-1 | .
TGCGCCAGCAGTGACCCACTAGCGGGAGGCCCAAGGGATGAGCAGTTCTTC | CASSDPLAGGPRDEQFF | TRBJ2-1 | TRBD2 | TRBV10-1 | .
TGTGCCAGCAGTTGGACAGGCGCTCAAGAGACCCAGTACTTC | CASSWTGAQETQYF | TRBJ2-5 | TRBD1 | TRBV27 | .
TGTGCCAGCAACATCGGGCGGTCCTCTGGGGCCAACGTCCTGACTTTC | CASNIGRSSGANVLTF | TRBJ2-6 | . | TRBV6-6 | .
TGCGCCAGCAGCCAACCTGGGGAGCCCCAGCATTTT | CASSQPGEPQHF | TRBJ1-5 | . | TRBV4-1 | .
TGTGCCAGCAGCTTAGTTTCCCAGGTGGATACGCAGTATTTT | CASSLVSQVDTQYF | TRBJ2-3 | . | TRBV7-2 | .
TGTGCCAGCAGCCAATCAGGGGAAGGTGTTGGCTACACCTTC | CASSQSGEGVGYTF | TRBJ1-2 | . | TRBV16 | .
TGTGCCAGCTCACCGAAGAGCTCCTACGAGCAGTACTTC | CASSPKSSYEQYF | TRBJ2-7 | . | TRBV18 | .
TGTGCCAGCAGTGGGGAGGACAGGGATATTCAGCCCCAGCATTTT | CASSGEDRDIQPQHF | TRBJ1-5 | TRBD1 | TRBV28 | .
TGTGCCAGCATCTCCATAGCTGCCCGCACAGATACGCAGTATTTT | CASISIAARTDTQYF | TRBJ2-3 | . | TRBV7-9 | .
TGTGCCAGCAGCTTGAGGGGCCACTCTGGAAACACCATATATTTT | CASSLRGHSGNTIYF | TRBJ1-3 | . | TRBV7-6 | .
TGTGCCATCAGCGACAGGGGGGGCACTGAAGCTTTCTTT | CAISDRGGTEAFF | TRBJ1-1 | TRBD1 | TRBV10-3 | .
TGCGCCAGCAGCCCGGGGGGGATTAGCGCAGATACGCAGTATTTT | CASSPGGISADTQYF | TRBJ2-3 | TRBD2 | TRBV5-1 | .
TGCGCCAGCAGTTTCACAGGGAACACTGAAGCTTTCTTT | CASSFTGNTEAFF | TRBJ1-1 | . | TRBV4-1 | few
TGTGCCAGCAGCTCCGGATGGGGGCAAGAGACCCAGTACTTC | CASSSGWGQETQYF | TRBJ2-5 | . | TRBV6-5 | few
TGTGCCAGCAGCTTAGCGGGGGCCTACGAGCAGTACTTC | CASSLAGAYEQYF | TRBJ2-7 | . | TRBV7-9 | few
TGTGCCAGCAGCTTAGCGGGCGGGGCGAACACCGGGGAGCTGTTTTTT | CASSLAGGANTGELFF | TRBJ2-2 | . | TRBV7-2 | few
TGTGCCAGCAGCCCTAGACAGGGCCCCAGCTATGGCTACACCTTC | CASSPRQGPSYGYTF | TRBJ1-2 | TRBD1 | TRBV11-1 | .
TGTGCCAGTAGTATAAGCTCTAGCGGGATCTACGAGCAGTACTTC | CASSISSSGIYEQYF | TRBJ2-7 | TRBD2 | TRBV19 | .
TGTGCCAGCACCCCTGACAGGGGGCGGTCTGGGGCCAACGTCCTGACTTTC | CASTPDRGRSGANVLTF | TRBJ2-6 | TRBD1 | TRBV28 | .
TGTGCCAGCAGCTTGGGGACCGGGGACGACGAGCAGTACTTC | CASSLGTGDDEQYF | TRBJ2-7 | . | TRBV13 | .
TGTGCCAGCAGTTTGGGACAGAACTATGGCTACACCTTC | CASSLGQNYGYTF | TRBJ1-2 | TRBD1 | TRBV28 | .
TGTGCCAGCAGCGAGTGGGGACCCCCCCGGGACACCATATATTTT | CASSEWGPPRDTIYF | TRBJ1-3 | . | TRBV9 | .
TGTGCCAGCGTTAGCGGGTTGAGCTCCTACAATGAGCAGTTCTTC | CASVSGLSSYNEQFF | TRBJ2-1 | TRBD2 | TRBV27 | .
TGTGCCAGCAGCTTAGATCCGGGAGGGCGCGAGCAGTACTTC | CASSLDPGGREQYF | TRBJ2-7 | TRBD2 | TRBV11-2 | .
TGTGCCAGCACCTCCCCGACAGGGGTTTCTGGGGCCAACGTCCTGACTTTC | CASTSPTGVSGANVLTF | TRBJ2-6 | TRBD1 | TRBV28 | once
TGTGCCAGCTCACCCTCCGGGACAGGGAGAAGAGGGACTGAAGCTTTCTTT | CASSPSGTGRRGTEAFF | TRBJ1-1 | TRBD1 | TRBV18 | .
TGTGCCAGCAGCCAAGATTTGGGCCGGGGCTACACCTTC | CASSQDLGRGYTF | TRBJ1-2 | . | TRBV4-2 | .
TGTGCCAGTAGTGTCACAGGAGTCCAAGAGACCCAGTACTTC | CASSVTGVQETQYF | TRBJ2-5 | . | TRBV19 | .
TGTGCCATCCGGGACATTAGCATGAACACTGAAGCTTTCTTT | CAIRDISMNTEAFF | TRBJ1-1 | . | TRBV10-3 | .
TGCGCCAGCAGCTTGGCCCTAGGGGGGCAGGGCACCGGGGAGCTGTTTTTT | CASSLALGGQGTGELFF | TRBJ2-2 | . | TRBV5-1 | .
TGTGCCAGCAGCTCCCCGGGACTAGCGAGCAATGAGCAGTTCTTC | CASSSPGLASNEQFF | TRBJ2-1 | TRBD2 | TRBV7-2 | .
TGTGCCAGCAGCTTAGACTTCGGACTAGCGGTTGGAGATACGCAGTATTTT | CASSLDFGLAVGDTQYF | TRBJ2-3 | TRBD2 | TRBV11-2 | .
TGCGCCAGCAGTCCCCCAAAAGAGGGTAATGAGCAGTTCTTC | CASSPPKEGNEQFF | TRBJ2-1 | . | TRBV10-1 | .
TGTGCCAGTAGGCGAGACAGGGAAGCTTACACCTTC | CASRRDREAYTF | TRBJ1-2 | TRBD1 | TRBV19 | .
TGTGCCAGCAGCTTGTCAGCGGAAACTGAAGCTTTCTTT | CASSLSAETEAFF | TRBJ1-1 | . | TRBV5-6 | few
TGCGCCAGCAGCCAAGAGCTGAGGTGGGGGGAGACCCAGTACTTC | CASSQELRWGETQYF | TRBJ2-5 | . | TRBV4-3 | .
TGTGCCAGTAGTACCCCCGGGCTCTTCTACGAGCAGTACTTC | CASSTPGLFYEQYF | TRBJ2-7 | . | TRBV19 | .